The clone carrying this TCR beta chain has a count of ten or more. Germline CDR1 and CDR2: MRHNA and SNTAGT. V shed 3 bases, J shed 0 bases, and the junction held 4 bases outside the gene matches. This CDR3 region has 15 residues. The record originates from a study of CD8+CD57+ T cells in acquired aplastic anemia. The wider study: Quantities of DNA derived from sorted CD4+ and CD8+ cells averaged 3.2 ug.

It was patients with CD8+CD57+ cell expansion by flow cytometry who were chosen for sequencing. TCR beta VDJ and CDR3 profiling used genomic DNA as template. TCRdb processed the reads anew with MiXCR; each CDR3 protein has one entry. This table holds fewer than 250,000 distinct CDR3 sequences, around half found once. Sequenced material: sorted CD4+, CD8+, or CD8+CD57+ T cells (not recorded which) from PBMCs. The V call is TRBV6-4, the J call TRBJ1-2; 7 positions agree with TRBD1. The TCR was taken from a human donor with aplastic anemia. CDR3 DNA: TGTGCCAGCAGTGAGGGGACAGCTCCTAACTATGGCTACACCTTC. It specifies CASSEGTAPNYGYTF.